One sample yielded the 19 T cell receptor beta chains listed below, sequenced in a study of blood T cell repertoires in COVID-19. Clones were read by immunoSEQ multiplex PCR, and TCRdb kept only the in-frame ones, dropping some. The sample records some 63,000 clones, around 79% being singletons. Material: peripheral blood. The source of these receptors is a human donor in a cohort sampled during active COVID-19.

This clone was observed once. This rearrangement joins TRBV6-5 to TRBJ2-7, with D possibly matching TRBD1 (6 bases). Germline assignment: CDR1 MNHEY and CDR2 SVGAGI. V lost 6 bases and J lost 8, with 23 bases in between. The CDR3 runs 15 residues. CDR3 nucleotide sequence: TGTGCCAGCAGATCCCAAAGCAGGGGACCTACGCAGCAGTACTTC. Its protein is CASRSQSRGPTQQYF.

In this sample, this clone turned up once. V and J are TRBV7-7 and TRBJ2-7; 9 nucleotides line up with TRBD1. Germline CDR1 is SSHAT and CDR2 is FNYEAQ (reference sequence). Unmatched junction bases numbered 3, after V lost 5 bases and J lost 1 base. The CDR3 contains 14 residues. The CDR3 DNA sequence: TGTGCCAGCAGCACCGGGACAGGGTCCTACGAGCAGTACTTC. It yields the protein CASSTGTGSYEQYF.

The J gene is TRBJ1-2, the V gene TRBV11-1, with a possible D match to TRBD1 (6 bases). CDR1 and CDR2 from the germline V gene are SGHAT and FQDESV (reference sequence). Trimming shortened V by 1 base and J by 4 bases, and 16 bases separated the two germline ends. This CDR3 contains 16 residues. CDR3 sequence reads: CASSLGGTGTTYGYTF. CDR3 DNA sequence: TGTGCCAGCAGCTTAGGAGGGACCGGGACAACCTATGGCTACACCTTC.

V gene TRBV12-3 or TRBV12-4 combines with J gene TRBJ2-3, with D possibly matching TRBD1 (6 bases). The CDR3 covers 10 residues. V lost 7 bases to trimming and J lost 10 bases, with 9 bases between them. The CDR3 DNA reads as TGTGCCAGCATGGACAGTTCGCAGTATTTT. Its translation: CASMDSSQYF.

The chain uses TRBV19 and TRBJ2-5, with 15 bases identical to TRBD2. The length of the CDR3 is 18 residues. Per germline, CDR1 LNHDA and CDR2 SQIVND (reference sequence). Trimming at V came to 4 bases and at J to 4 bases, leaving 10 bases not matched to a gene. In nucleotides, the CDR3 is TGTGCCAGTAGTACCCGGACTAGCGGGAGGGGAGGAGTAGAGACCCAGTACTTC. Its translation is CASSTRTSGRGGVETQYF.

This chain links TRBV2 with TRBJ1-2; 11 bases align to TRBD1. After removal of 6 bases from V and 4 bases from J, the junction contained 4 bases not matched to a gene. Germline V gene sequence: CDR1 SNHLY, CDR2 FYNNEI. The CDR3 contains 14 residues. The CDR3 loop reads CASRPGQGGYGYTF. The CDR3, as DNA: TGTGCCAGCAGGCCGGGACAGGGGGGCTATGGCTACACCTTC.

V and J are TRBV28 and TRBJ2-3; 9 positions match TRBD1. The germline CDR1 and CDR2 sequences are MDHEN and SYDVKM. The CDR3 is 19 residues long. With V trimmed by 5 bases and J by 2 bases, 17 bases remained unmatched. CDR3 sequence: CASSPPLGGTGTYTDTQYF. CDR3 coding DNA: TGTGCCAGCAGTCCACCGTTGGGTGGGACAGGGACCTACACAGATACGCAGTATTTT.

Comments on this clone: Other DNA sequences of this sample code for an identical CDR3. The DNA for the CDR3 is TGCAGTGCCGGAGGTGGAAACACCATATATTTT. This sequence encodes CSAGGGNTIYF. The chain carries TRBV20-1 and TRBJ1-3; no reliable D call. Germline-derived CDR1 and CDR2 are DFQATT and SNEGSKA (reference sequence). This CDR3 has 11 amino acids. V was cut by 6 bases and J by 3 bases, with 6 bases left in between.

This clone appeared a single time. The genes are TRBV7-3 and TRBJ2-5, with D possibly being TRBD2 (5 bases). This CDR3 region has 15 residues. Germline V lookup: CDR1 SGHTA, CDR2 FQGTGA. V was trimmed by 5 bases and J by 1 base, leaving 14 bases between them. CDR3: CASSPTGSGQETQYF. DNA for the CDR3: TGTGCCAGCAGCCCCACCGGAAGCGGCCAAGAGACCCAGTACTTC. The full variable domain, in which reference TRBV7-3 and TRBJ2-5 provide the parts outside the CDR3, is GAGVSQTPSNKVTEKGKYVELRCDPISGHTALYWYRQSLGQGPEFLIYFQGTGAADDSGLPNDRFFAVRPEGSVSTLKIQRTERGDSAVYLCASSPTGSGQETQYFGPGTRLLVL.

The chain links TRBV11-3 to TRBJ2-1; 8 nucleotides agree with TRBD2. Per germline, CDR1 SGHNT and CDR2 YENEEA. Trimming removed 6 bases from V and 6 bases from J; junction bases left unmatched: 7. This CDR3 comprises 14 residues. This CDR3 reads CASSPGLDGNEQFF. The CDR3 DNA follows: TGTGCCAGCAGTCCGGGACTAGACGGCAATGAGCAGTTCTTC.

The chain couples TRBV28 to TRBJ1-2; 7 nucleotides match TRBD1. Germline assignment: CDR1 MDHEN and CDR2 SYDVKM. With V trimmed by 6 bases and J by 4 bases, 8 bases remained unmatched. This CDR3 is 14 amino acids long. The CDR3 sequence: CASRPTGVAYGYTF. The CDR3 DNA is TGTGCCAGCAGGCCTACAGGGGTCGCCTATGGCTACACCTTC.

The chain links TRBV6-6 to TRBJ1-5; possible D gene TRBD1, 6 bases. V lost 6 bases to trimming and J lost 8 bases, with 17 bases between them. Looked up from germline, CDR1 is MNHNY and CDR2 is SVGAGI (reference sequence). The CDR3 is 14 residues long. The CDR3 reads CASRTQGSGEPQHF. The CDR3 DNA sequence: TGTGCCAGCAGGACTCAGGGGTCCGGTGAGCCCCAGCATTTT.

This sequence joins TRBV5-8 and TRBJ2-7, with D unresolved. CDR1 is SGHTS and CDR2 is YDEGEE in the germline V gene. The CDR3 consists of 13 residues. Between the trimmed V and J ends, which lost 4 bases and 1 base, there was a span of 9 bases. The CDR3 sequence: CASSHHNSYEQYF. In DNA, the CDR3 is TGTGCCAGCAGCCATCACAATTCCTACGAGCAGTACTTC.

Only one count was recorded for this clone. The chain links TRBV28 to TRBJ2-7; 15 bases line up with TRBD2. The CDR3 is 19 residues long. Trimming took 8 bases from V and 0 from J; bases not matched to a gene: 14. In germline, CDR1 is MDHEN, CDR2 SYDVKM. The CDR3: CASCPAWTSGRETSYEQYF. The CDR3 DNA reads as TGTGCCAGCTGCCCCGCATGGACTAGCGGGAGGGAGACCTCCTACGAGCAGTACTTC.

Only one count was recorded for this clone. The J gene is TRBJ1-1, the V gene TRBV5-1; 8 bases agree with TRBD1. The CDR3 runs 14 residues. Germline-derived CDR1 and CDR2 are SGHRS and YFSETQ. With 3 bases clipped from V and 3 bases from J, the junction kept 4 bases outside the gene matches. CDR3 protein: CASSSDRVYTEAFF. The DNA of the CDR3 is TGCGCCAGCAGCTCGGACAGGGTCTACACTGAAGCTTTCTTT.

The V gene is TRBV6-4, the J gene TRBJ2-3, with 7 nucleotides matching TRBD2. The germline CDR1 and CDR2 sequences are MRHNA and SNTAGT. V shed 3 bases and J 5 bases; nucleotides not matched to a gene: 8. CDR3 length equals 15 residues. The CDR3 sequence is CASSESGGAGDTQYF. In DNA, the CDR3 is TGTGCCAGCAGTGAGTCGGGAGGAGCTGGAGATACGCAGTATTTT.

The chain employs TRBV7-9 and TRBJ2-5; D is unclear. V lost 5 bases to trimming and J lost 1 base, with 11 bases between them. Per germline, CDR1 SEHNR and CDR2 FQNEAQ (reference sequence). The CDR3 has 14 amino acids. The CDR3 sequence is CASSPLYPQETQYF. CDR3 nucleotide sequence: TGTGCCAGCAGCCCCTTATATCCCCAAGAGACCCAGTACTTC.

The rearrangement joins TRBV18 to TRBJ1-3; 8 nucleotides match TRBD1. The CDR3 extends over 15 amino acids. The germline V gene has CDR1 KGHSH and CDR2 LQKENI. V trimming: 10 bases; J trimming: 2 bases; junction bases outside the gene matches: 10. CDR3 in amino acids: CATTNAQGAGNTIYF. In DNA form, the CDR3 reads TGTGCCACCACAAATGCACAGGGGGCTGGAAACACCATATATTTT.

The chain joins TRBV11-2 to TRBJ2-1; 9 bases agree with TRBD1. Germline assignment: CDR1 SGHAT and CDR2 FQNNGV. V was clipped by 3 bases and J by 7 bases; unmatched bases: 7. This CDR3 comprises 15 residues. CDR3: CASSFFGTGPNEQFF. The CDR3 DNA follows: TGTGCCAGCAGCTTTTTCGGGACAGGGCCAAATGAGCAGTTCTTC.